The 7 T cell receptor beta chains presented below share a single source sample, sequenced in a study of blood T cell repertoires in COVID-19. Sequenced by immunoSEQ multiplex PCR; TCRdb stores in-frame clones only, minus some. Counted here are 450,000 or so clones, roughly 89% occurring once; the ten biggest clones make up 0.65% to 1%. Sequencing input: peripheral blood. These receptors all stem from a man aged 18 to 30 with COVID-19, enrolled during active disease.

CDR3 residues: CASGLSGGRGEKLFF. CDR3 in DNA: TGTGCTAGTGGTCTCTCAGGGGGCCGGGGTGAAAAACTGTTTTTT. The chain combines TRBV12-5 with TRBJ1-4, with 8 nucleotides matching TRBD1. V trimming: 5 bases; J trimming: 7 bases; junction bases outside the gene matches: 9. Germline V gene lookup returns CDR1 LGHNT and CDR2 FRNRAP. The CDR3 totals 15 residues.

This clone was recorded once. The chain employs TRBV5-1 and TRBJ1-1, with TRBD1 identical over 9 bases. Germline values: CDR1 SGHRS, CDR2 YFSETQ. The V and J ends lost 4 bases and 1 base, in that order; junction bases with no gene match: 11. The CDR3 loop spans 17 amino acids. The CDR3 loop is CASSAHRGRRGNTEAFF. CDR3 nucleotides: TGCGCCAGCAGCGCCCACAGGGGGCGTAGAGGGAACACTGAAGCTTTCTTT.

This CDR3 is CASSLRTANYGYTF. In DNA, the CDR3 is TGTGCCAGCAGCCTTAGGACAGCGAACTATGGCTACACCTTC. The V gene is TRBV5-4, the J gene TRBJ1-2; perhaps TRBD1 as D (6 bases). This CDR3 has 14 residues. Per germline, CDR1 SGHNT and CDR2 YYREEE (reference sequence). V lost 4 bases and J lost 2, with 12 bases in between.

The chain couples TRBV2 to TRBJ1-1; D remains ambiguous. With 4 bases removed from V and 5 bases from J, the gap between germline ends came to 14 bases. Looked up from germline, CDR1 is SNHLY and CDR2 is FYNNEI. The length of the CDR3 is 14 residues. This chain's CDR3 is CASSVGSGGTEAFF. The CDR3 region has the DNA TGTGCCAGCAGTGTCGGCAGCGGTGGAACTGAAGCTTTCTTT.

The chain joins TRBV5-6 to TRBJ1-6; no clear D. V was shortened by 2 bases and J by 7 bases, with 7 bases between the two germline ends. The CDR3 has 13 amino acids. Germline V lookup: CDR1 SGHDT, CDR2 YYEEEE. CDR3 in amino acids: CASSFTENSPLHF. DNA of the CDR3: TGTGCCAGCAGCTTTACAGAGAATTCACCCCTCCACTTT.

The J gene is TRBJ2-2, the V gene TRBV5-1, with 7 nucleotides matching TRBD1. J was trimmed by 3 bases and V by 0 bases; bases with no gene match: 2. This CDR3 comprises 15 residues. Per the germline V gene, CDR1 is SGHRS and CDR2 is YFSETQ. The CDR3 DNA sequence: TGCGCCAGCAGCTTGGTTACAGGGGACACCGGGGAGCTGTTTTTT. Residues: CASSLVTGDTGELFF.

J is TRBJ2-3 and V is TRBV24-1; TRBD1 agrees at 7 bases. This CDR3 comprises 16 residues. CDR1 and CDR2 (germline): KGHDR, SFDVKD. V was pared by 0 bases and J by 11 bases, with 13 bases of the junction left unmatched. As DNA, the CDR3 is TGTGCCACCAGTGATTTGCGGGGACAGCCCTTACGGGGGCAGTATTTT. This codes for CATSDLRGQPLRGQYF.